The 28 T cell receptor beta chains reported below all come from one sample, sequenced in a study of blood T cells in healthy people across ages. Primed by a sample-barcoded 5' primer and a J-beta primer mix, a second PCR proceeded for 7 to 11 cycles. TCRdb re-called the 5' RACE reads with MiXCR, one entry per CDR3 protein. This table holds some 1.5 million distinct CDR3 sequences, roughly 30% found once. The sequencing sample was made of blood. All receptors derive from a woman younger than 45 in good health.

This sequence joins TRBV12-3 or TRBV12-4 and TRBJ2-1; D might be TRBD1 (6 bases). V was trimmed by 6 bases and J by 6 bases, leaving 18 bases between them. The CDR3 runs to 15 residues. CDR3 amino acids: CASRPRGMVSNEQFF. CDR3 nucleotide sequence: TGTGCCAGCAGACCCAGGGGAATGGTCTCCAATGAGCAGTTCTTC.

This CDR3 reads CSASRLEGGSPLHF. The CDR3 nucleotides are TGCAGTGCTAGCAGATTGGAGGGTGGTTCACCCCTCCACTTT. The chain has TRBV20-1 and TRBJ1-6; no clear D gene. CDR3 length equals 14 residues. V was clipped by 3 bases and J by 9 bases, with 15 bases between them. Germline V gene lookup returns CDR1 DFQATT and CDR2 SNEGSKA (reference sequence).

This clonotype turned up a few times. The rearrangement joins TRBV9 to TRBJ2-7, with 9 bases lining up with TRBD2. In germline, CDR1 is SGDLS, CDR2 YYNGEE. The CDR3 covers 15 residues. J was trimmed by 0 bases and V by 4 bases; bases with no gene match: 5. CDR3 coding DNA: TGTGCCAGCAGCAGAGCGGGGGGAAGCTCCTACGAGCAGTACTTC. Its protein is CASSRAGGSSYEQYF.

This clonotype was found a few times. V and J are TRBV7-2 and TRBJ2-7; a weak D match, TRBD1 (6 bases). CDR1 is SGHTA, CDR2 FQGNSA, per germline. Trimming took 1 base from V and 3 from J, leaving 16 bases between them. This CDR3 comprises 16 residues. CDR3 in amino acids: CASSLDRVILGYEQYF. The CDR3 DNA follows: TGTGCCAGCAGCTTAGACAGGGTTATTCTAGGCTACGAGCAGTACTTC.

In this sample, this clonotype turned up many times. The CDR3 here is CASSQGWPNEYEQYF. DNA of the CDR3: TGCGCCAGCAGCCAAGGGTGGCCAAACGAATACGAGCAGTACTTC. The chain joins TRBV4-1 to TRBJ2-7, with D unresolved. The germline gives CDR1 MGHRA, CDR2 YSYEKL. Trimming took 1 base from V and 4 from J, leaving 14 bases between them. This CDR3 is 15 amino acids long.

The rearrangement joins TRBV4-1 to TRBJ1-2, with 8 bases lining up with TRBD1. V lost 4 bases to trimming and J lost 3 bases; unmatched junction nucleotides: 10. Germline V gives CDR1 MGHRA, CDR2 YSYEKL. This CDR3 has 16 residues. The CDR3 region has the DNA TGCGCCAGCAGCCCTGTAACAGGGGGAACGTACTATGGCTACACCTTC. It is translated as CASSPVTGGTYYGYTF.

There are many counts of this clonotype. J is TRBJ1-2 and V is TRBV29-1; D may be TRBD1 (5 bases). Germline V gene lookup returns CDR1 SQVTM and CDR2 ANQGSEA. The CDR3 extends over 12 amino acids. V was cut by 8 bases and J by 8 bases, with 18 bases left in between. CDR3 coding DNA: TGCAGCACCGGGGGGGGGAAAGGCGGCTACACCTTC. Amino acids: CSTGGGKGGYTF.

The chain combines TRBV27 with TRBJ2-5; a weak D match, TRBD2 (7 bases). Germline CDR1 and CDR2: MNHEY and SMNVEV (reference sequence). The CDR3 extends over 15 amino acids. Trimming pared 1 base from V and 2 bases from J, leaving 11 bases between. DNA for the CDR3: TGTGCCAGCAGTTTATGGGGGGGCCCACAAGAGACCCAGTACTTC. The encoded protein is CASSLWGGPQETQYF.

This clonotype was found a few times. The rearrangement links TRBV20-1 to TRBJ2-1; TRBD2 agrees at 10 bases. J was trimmed by 3 bases and V by 6 bases; bases with no gene match: 8. Germline V gene data show CDR1 as DFQATT and CDR2 as SNEGSKA (reference sequence). This CDR3 is built from 15 residues. For the CDR3, the DNA is TGCAGTGCGTATAGTACTAGCGGGGACTACAATGAGCAGTTCTTC. Amino acids: CSAYSTSGDYNEQFF.

A word on this clonotype: One end of the junction does not line up with germline, which may come from a read error. The chain links TRBV3-1 to TRBJ2-7; D possibly corresponds to TRBD1 (6 bases). Germline CDR1 and CDR2: LGHDT and YNNKEL (reference sequence). CDR3 length equals 15 residues. The DNA for the CDR3 is TGTGCCAGCAACCAACGATTGGGGGCTGGCTACGAGCAGTACTTC. Amino acid sequence: CASNQRLGAGYEQYF.

There are a few counts of this clonotype. The genes are TRBV3-1 and TRBJ2-1; D possibly corresponds to TRBD2 (7 bases). With 1 base removed from V and 2 bases from J, the gap between germline ends came to 15 bases. The CDR3 is 17 residues long. Germline V gene lookup returns CDR1 LGHDT and CDR2 YNNKEL (reference sequence). This chain's CDR3 is CASSQGRGGAPYNEQFF. The CDR3 DNA is TGTGCCAGCAGCCAAGGAAGAGGGGGGGCCCCCTACAATGAGCAGTTCTTC.

This rearrangement joins TRBV7-2 to TRBJ1-2, with 7 bases lining up with TRBD1. Trimming removed 2 bases from V and 0 bases from J; junction bases left unmatched: 6. Germline V gene sequence: CDR1 SGHTA, CDR2 FQGNSA. The CDR3 runs 16 residues. The CDR3 DNA reads TGTGCCAGCAGCTTACGGTTCGGGACAGCTAACTATGGCTACACCTTC. This translates into CASSLRFGTANYGYTF.

Comment on this clonotype: A much larger clone lies a single base off, so this may be a read error. The V and J genes are TRBV14 and TRBJ2-1; no definite D call. The J call may not be correct, given that the DNA end is closer to TRBJ2-7. Looked up from germline, CDR1 is SGHDN and CDR2 is FVKESK. The CDR3 is 16 residues long. The DNA for the CDR3 is TGTGCCAGCAGCCAAGATTGGGGTGTGGTCTACAATGAGCAGTACTTC. Its translation is CASSQDWGVVYNEQYF.

This clonotype occurred many times. This chain joins TRBV30 and TRBJ2-7; 7 positions agree with TRBD1. The germline gives CDR1 GTSNPN, CDR2 SVGIG (reference sequence). V was clipped by 2 bases and J by 1 base; unmatched bases: 5. This CDR3 region has 14 residues. CDR3 sequence: CAWSQGVGSYEQYF. The DNA for the CDR3 is TGTGCCTGGAGTCAGGGGGTAGGGTCCTACGAGCAGTACTTC.

The rearrangement links TRBV28 to TRBJ2-7; D not resolved. The CDR3 length is 12 residues. The V end was cut by 4 bases, the J end by 6 bases, with 10 bases between. Germline V gene lookup returns CDR1 MDHEN and CDR2 SYDVKM. The DNA for the CDR3 is TGTGCCAGCAGTTCTTCTCTGGCCGAGCAGTACTTC. Translated, it gives CASSSSLAEQYF.

The J gene is TRBJ2-5, the V gene TRBV5-6; 9 bases fit TRBD1. The end of the DNA aligns better with TRBJ2-7, so the J call may be wrong. Germline V lookup: CDR1 SGHDT, CDR2 YYEEEE. This CDR3 has 15 residues. The chain's CDR3 is CASSSPGQGLFEQYF. In nucleotides, the CDR3 is TGTGCCAGCAGCTCACCGGGACAGGGATTATTCGAGCAGTACTTC.

A few counts support this clonotype. One base away lies a much larger clone, so this may be a sequencing read error. The chain uses TRBV7-2 and TRBJ1-5; D gene uncertain. This CDR3 has 13 residues. The germline gives CDR1 SGHTA, CDR2 FQGNSA. V dropped 2 bases and J dropped 0 bases, with 2 bases sitting between them. Here the CDR3 reads CASSLHSNQPQHF. Here the CDR3 DNA reads TGTGCCAGCAGCTTACATAGCAATCAGCCCCAGCATTTT. The full variable domain, in which reference TRBV7-2 and TRBJ1-5 provide the parts outside the CDR3, is GAGVSQSPSNKVTEKGKDVELRCDPISGHTALYWYRQSLGQGLEFLIYFQGNSAPDKSGLPSDRFSAERTGGSVSTLTIQRTQQEDSAVYLCASSLHSNQPQHFGDGTRLSIL.

This clonotype was picked up a small number of times. J is TRBJ2-7 and V is TRBV4-1; the D is unclear. The germline V and J ends were trimmed by 1 base and 1 base, with 14 bases remaining between them. The CDR3 runs to 16 residues. The germline V gene has CDR1 MGHRA and CDR2 YSYEKL. CDR3 bases: TGCGCCAGCAGCCAAGTTAGGGTAGACCGATCCTACGAGCAGTACTTC. Protein sequence: CASSQVRVDRSYEQYF.

The chain combines TRBV15 with TRBJ1-1, with 8 nucleotides matching TRBD1. Germline CDR1 is LNHNV and CDR2 is YYDKDF (reference sequence). The CDR3 loop spans 14 amino acids. The ends lost 5 bases at V and 3 bases at J; junction bases unmatched: 5. CDR3 DNA sequence: TGTGCCACCAGCCCAGGACAGGGCGACACTGAAGCTTTCTTT. Translating it yields CATSPGQGDTEAFF.

This clonotype was counted only a few times. V and J are TRBV4-3 and TRBJ2-1, with D unclear. CDR3 size: 18 residues. Trimming shortened V by 0 bases and J by 7 bases, and 22 bases separated the two germline ends. The germline gives CDR1 LGHNA, CDR2 YSLEER. This CDR3 is CASSQDLEWWTRRNEQFF. For the CDR3, the DNA is TGCGCCAGCAGCCAAGACCTAGAGTGGTGGACGCGAAGGAATGAGCAGTTCTTC.

The chain joins TRBV3-1 to TRBJ1-6; D ambiguous. Germline values: CDR1 LGHDT, CDR2 YNNKEL (reference sequence). Trimming removed 2 bases from V and 12 bases from J, with 8 bases in between. There are 12 residues in the CDR3. The CDR3 region has the DNA TGTGCCAGCAGCCAATCGGCCGAACCCCTCCACTTT. Protein sequence: CASSQSAEPLHF.

This clonotype appeared once. Because the CDR3 is missing its conserved closing phenylalanine or tryptophan, this is likely a read error. The rearrangement joins TRBV7-9 to TRBJ2-1, with TRBD1 matching over 9 bases. Germline V lookup: CDR1 SEHNR, CDR2 FQNEAQ (reference sequence). Germline trimming cut 5 bases from V and 7 bases from J; bases unmatched to any gene: 9. The CDR3 consists of 15 residues. CDR3 DNA: TGTGCCAGCAGCCGAAAACGGACAGGGGAGAATGAGCAGTTCTCC. This gives the protein CASSRKRTGENEQFS.

A few counts support this clonotype. V and J are TRBV14 and TRBJ2-5; maybe TRBD1 (6 bases). The CDR3 loop spans 14 amino acids. Germline assignment: CDR1 SGHDN and CDR2 FVKESK. Deletions cut 4 bases from V and 4 bases from J, with 13 bases between. Here the CDR3 reads CASSLQGNRETQYF. CDR3 bases: TGTGCCAGCAGCCTCCAGGGGAACCGAGAGACCCAGTACTTC.

This clonotype was seen a few times. The V and J genes are TRBV19 and TRBJ2-4; 11 bases are shared with TRBD2. The better agreement between TRBJ2-7 and the DNA end casts doubt on the J call. Looked up from germline, CDR1 is LNHDA and CDR2 is SQIVND (reference sequence). The CDR3 is 18 residues long. The CDR3 loop is CASSMRTGLLAGDAEQYF. CDR3 bases: TGTGCCAGTAGTATGAGGACAGGTTTACTAGCGGGGGACGCCGAGCAGTACTTC.

This clonotype was found many times. The chain couples TRBV15 to TRBJ1-2, with a tentative D call TRBD1 (6 bases). Trimming left V 1 base short and J 4 bases short, with 7 bases between. The CDR3 has 13 amino acids. Germline V CDR1 and CDR2: LNHNV, YYDKDF (reference sequence). CDR3 sequence reads: CATSRARGYGYTF. The CDR3 DNA reads TGTGCCACCAGCAGAGCCAGGGGCTATGGCTACACCTTC.

J is TRBJ1-4 and V is TRBV5-1; D ambiguous. CDR1 is SGHRS and CDR2 is YFSETQ in the germline V gene. Trimming cost V 1 base and J 6 bases, with 13 bases left between them. The length of the CDR3 is 15 residues. CDR3 nucleotides: TGCGCCAGCAGCTTGTCGCCAACCTCAGATGAAAAACTGTTTTTT. Amino acid sequence: CASSLSPTSDEKLFF.

The chain recombines TRBV28 with TRBJ1-1; D gene uncertain. V was cut by 6 bases and J by 0 bases, with 17 bases left in between. Looked up from germline, CDR1 is MDHEN and CDR2 is SYDVKM. The CDR3 runs 16 residues. Here the CDR3 reads CASSADLGNMNTEAFF. The CDR3 DNA reads TGTGCCAGCAGCGCTGACCTAGGGAACATGAACACTGAAGCTTTCTTT.

This clonotype has a count of ten or more. V usage is TRBV4-3 and J usage is TRBJ1-4, with 10 bases fitting TRBD1. The CDR3 has 17 residues. V lost 0 bases, J lost 7 bases, and 8 bases stayed unmatched. Per germline, CDR1 LGHNA and CDR2 YSLEER. The CDR3 region has the DNA TGCGCCAGCAGCCAAGACCTCGACAGGGGGCGTGTTGAAAAACTGTTTTTT. It is translated as CASSQDLDRGRVEKLFF.